This TCR beta chain derives from a study of blood T cell repertoires in COVID-19. About the research overall: There were acute and convalescent COVID-19 samples, and they came from the United States, Italy and Spain. PBMCs, B-cell-depleted T cells, or T cells were the source of the cDNA or gDNA that made up the material.

Methods used by the authors: Estimates of nucleated cell counts were drawn from the amplification of reference gene primers. Clones were sequenced by immunoSEQ multiplex PCR, and TCRdb holds only the in-frame ones, with some missing. V and J calls and clone size are as listed in that table; D and trimming were resolved from the DNA. The table lists 100,000 to 150,000 clones, around 90% of them singletons. Seattle's enrolled individuals joined amid active infection and were then monitored longitudinally. In germline, CDR1 is MDHEN, CDR2 SYDVKM. This CDR3 is 13 amino acids long. J was trimmed by 7 bases and V by 10 bases; bases with no gene match: 12.

The clonotype comes from a woman aged 55 to 70 with COVID-19, enrolled during active disease. The sequenced material came from peripheral blood. This chain uses TRBV28 with TRBJ1-2; 7 nucleotides align to TRBD1. Written as DNA, the CDR3 is TGTGCCACCGTACCGGGACAGCAGGGTGGCTACACCTTC. Its protein product is CATVPGQQGGYTF.